This TCR beta chain was profiled in a study of post-analysis software for immune sequencing data. The overall study: Progressive-relapsing, secondary progressive and relapsing-remitting multiple sclerosis were among the disease courses included. General study results and limits: When compared against controls, multiple sclerosis patients showed significantly lower normalized Chao1 diversity. Patients used about 5 TRBV segments, including TRBV5-6, TRBV5-1 and TRBV20-1, more often than controls. Under F measure analysis, samples from one preparation batch co-clustered strongly.

A word on this clonotype: Its cognate antigen is unknown.

Researchers reported that TCR beta cDNA libraries carried unique molecular identifiers. Approximately 500,000 cDNA molecules were obtained per 1 to 10 million input T cells. TCRdb itself ran the PCR reads through MiXCR, one entry per CDR3 protein. The sample includes about 820,000 distinct CDR3 sequences, 53% of them seen just once. Trimming cost V 0 bases and J 5 bases; bases outside gene matches: 5. Germline V CDR1 and CDR2: DFQATT, SNEGSKA (reference sequence). The CDR3 loop spans 15 amino acids. Material for sequencing was blood. The receptor's source is a girl aged 10 to 17 with multiple sclerosis. V gene TRBV20-1 combines with J gene TRBJ2-3, with 10 bases aligning to TRBD2. Written as DNA, the CDR3 is TGCAGTGCTAGAGATCCTAGCGGGAGATTAGATACGCAGTATTTT. This codes for CSARDPSGRLDTQYF.